In terms of frequency, the clone carrying this TCR beta chain is large. Its specificity is unknown. This record belongs to a study of T cells in severe cutaneous drug reactions. Study findings and constraints: TRBV12-4 use rose strongly in carbamazepine-induced Stevens-Johnson syndrome or toxic epidermal necrolysis, averaging approximately 33% in blister cells and about 5% in PBMC. All seven CBZ-SJS/TEN blister samples shared a public TCRbeta CDR3 at mean roughly 14%.

TCR subtype-specific primers in iRepertoire multiplex PCR prepared libraries for bulk and single-cell sequencing. Following a re-call of the multiplex PCR reads, TCRdb has one entry per CDR3 protein and lacks DNA. In total, the table holds 1,500 to 2,000 distinct CDR3 sequences. The germline gives CDR1 MGHDK, CDR2 SYGVNS. CDR3 length: 16 amino acids. Sequenced patients had Stevens-Johnson syndrome or toxic epidermal necrolysis caused by carbamazepine. This clonotype was obtained from a human donor with Stevens-Johnson syndrome, a severe cutaneous drug reaction. This rearrangement joins TRBV25-1 to TRBJ2-3; no DNA is available, so the TRBD2 call from TCRdb remains unchecked. The sample taken for sequencing was PBMCs. CDR3 in amino acids: CASSPLAGGFGDTQYF.